This T cell receptor beta chain was documented in a study of cytomegalovirus exposure and HLA in healthy donors. The data were produced by immunoSEQ multiplex PCR, yet TCRdb's version contains in-frame clones alone and is incomplete. The sample carries approximately 65,000 clones, 91% recorded once. V lost 6 bases and J lost 4; bases outside the gene matches: 4. Germline CDR1 and CDR2: ENHRY and SYGVKD. The CDR3 sequence is 14 residues long. Sample: PBMCs. This TCR was recovered from a man between 18 and 29 years old in good health and CMV-seronegative. The gene calls are TRBV10-3 and TRBJ1-5; 9 positions agree with TRBD1. The CDR3 reads CAISPTGGNQPQHF. CDR3 DNA: TGTGCCATCAGCCCGACAGGGGGGAATCAGCCCCAGCATTTT.